Below are 17 T cell receptor beta chains sequenced from a single sample in a study of T-cell memory formation after mild COVID-19. TCRdb analysed the 5' RACE reads with MiXCR anew, one entry per CDR3 protein. The repertoire holds approximately 34,000 distinct CDR3 sequences, with approximately 8.3% as singletons. Sample: PBMCs or a T cell subset sorted from them (not recorded which). The receptors originated from a man aged 18 to 29 who had mild COVID-19 (a few samples of this study predate the infection). Cell type and time point are not known.

This clonotype was seen more than once but under ten times. This chain joins TRBV20-1 and TRBJ1-3, with TRBD1 matching 8 bases. CDR3 length: 15 amino acids. J was trimmed by 5 bases and V by 0 bases; bases with no gene match: 6. Per germline, CDR1 DFQATT and CDR2 SNEGSKA (reference sequence). This CDR3 reads CSARDSGQARNTIYF. The CDR3 bases are TGCAGTGCTAGAGATTCGGGACAGGCGAGAAACACCATATATTTT.

This clonotype was recorded at least ten times. CDR3 amino acids: CASSLDALRNYGYTF. CDR3 in DNA: TGTGCCAGCAGCTTAGATGCCCTACGGAACTATGGCTACACCTTC. V gene TRBV7-9 combines with J gene TRBJ1-2, with D hard to call. CDR1 is SEHNR and CDR2 is FQNEAQ in the germline V gene (reference sequence). CDR3 length: 15 amino acids. The V end lost 1 base, the J end lost 2 bases, and 11 bases lay between the germline ends.

This clonotype was recorded many times. The rearrangement joins TRBV12-3 or TRBV12-4 to TRBJ2-7; D remains unclear. This CDR3 spans 16 amino acids. V lost 4 bases, J lost 0 bases, and 16 bases lay in between. This chain's CDR3 is CASSSMSLRSSYEQYF. Here the CDR3 DNA reads TGTGCCAGCAGTTCGATGAGTCTCAGGAGCTCCTACGAGCAGTACTTC.

Ten or more counts support this clonotype. This chain joins TRBV28 and TRBJ2-7; maybe TRBD2 (6 bases). V was clipped by 5 bases and J by 0 bases, with 11 bases between them. Germline lookup yields CDR1 MDHEN and CDR2 SYDVKM. The CDR3 has 14 amino acids. The CDR3 loop is CASSPETSSYEQYV. The CDR3 DNA is TGTGCCAGCAGTCCGGAGACTAGCTCCTACGAGCAGTACGTC.

This clonotype was seen ten or more times. This chain connects TRBV4-2 to TRBJ2-3, with 10 nucleotides matching TRBD2. The CDR3 is made up of 18 amino acids. Looked up from germline, CDR1 is LGHNA and CDR2 is YNFKEQ. V shed 0 bases, J shed 4 bases, and the junction held 10 bases outside the gene matches. The chain's CDR3 is CASSQDTQRGGNSDTQYF. The CDR3 nucleotides are TGTGCCAGCAGCCAAGATACCCAGCGGGGGGGCAATTCAGATACGCAGTATTTT.

This clonotype has ten or more counts. The rearrangement links TRBV5-1 to TRBJ1-2, with D perhaps TRBD1 (5 bases). The CDR3 runs 13 residues. V lost 3 bases, J lost 7 bases, and 13 bases lay in between. Germline assignment: CDR1 SGHRS and CDR2 YFSETQ. The CDR3 region is CASSSGTLGGYTF. The CDR3 DNA reads TGCGCCAGCAGCTCCGGGACCCTAGGTGGCTACACCTTC.

This clonotype was observed at least ten times. This chain connects TRBV25-1 to TRBJ1-4; no reliable D call. The V and J ends lost 3 bases and 7 bases respectively, with 9 bases between them. The CDR3 is 13 amino acids. CDR1 is MGHDK, CDR2 SYGVNS, per germline. The DNA for the CDR3 is TGTGCCAGCAGTGAGGAATTTAGTGAAAAACTGTTTTTT. Translated: CASSEEFSEKLFF. The full variable domain, its missing parts supplied by reference TRBV25-1 and TRBJ1-4, is EADIYQTPRYLVIGTGKKITLECSQTMGHDKMYWYQQDPGMELHLIHYSYGVNSTEKGDLSSESTVSRIRTEHFPLTLESARPSHTSQYLCASSEEFSEKLFFGSGTQLSVL.

The chain links TRBV28 to TRBJ2-2; 9 bases line up with TRBD1. Trimming at V came to 6 bases and at J to 10 bases, leaving 12 bases not matched to a gene. CDR3 length: 15 amino acids. CDR1 and CDR2 from the germline V gene are MDHEN and SYDVKM. The CDR3 loop reads CASRSPGQGLMELFF. The CDR3, as DNA: TGTGCCAGCAGGTCCCCGGGACAGGGTTTAATGGAGCTGTTTTTT.

This clonotype was detected ten times or more. This sequence joins TRBV4-3 and TRBJ2-7, with 9 bases fitting TRBD2. The CDR3 length is 16 residues. The V gene's germline CDR1 is LGHNA and CDR2 YSLEER. V gave up 0 bases and J gave up 4 bases; unmatched junction bases: 7. Here the CDR3 DNA reads TGCGCCAGCAGCCAAGATATTAGCGGGGGTTGGTACGAGCAGTACTTC. Its protein product is CASSQDISGGWYEQYF.

This clonotype has just a few counts. The chain couples TRBV11-2 to TRBJ2-6; possibly TRBD1 for D (6 bases). There are 16 residues in the CDR3. Germline-derived CDR1 and CDR2 are SGHAT and FQNNGV. The ends were cut back, 1 base at V and 5 bases at J, with 12 bases in the middle. CDR3 in amino acids: CASSLVAGAWANVLTF. In DNA, the CDR3 is TGTGCCAGCAGCTTAGTTGCAGGGGCGTGGGCCAACGTCCTGACTTTC.

This clonotype was observed at least ten times. J is TRBJ2-1 and V is TRBV20-1; 8 nucleotides align to TRBD2. The V and J ends lost 4 bases and 4 bases, in that order; junction bases with no gene match: 15. Germline CDR1 reads DFQATT; CDR2 reads SNEGSKA (reference sequence). CDR3 length: 17 residues. DNA of the CDR3: TGCAGTGCTACCCAAGTGCGCGGGGGGCCCGGATACAATGAGCAGTTCTTC. Protein: CSATQVRGGPGYNEQFF.

This clonotype was seen ten or more times. The chain employs TRBV3-1 and TRBJ2-7; D possibly corresponds to TRBD2 (5 bases). Germline CDR1 LGHDT, CDR2 YNNKEL (reference sequence). V gave up 4 bases and J gave up 6 bases, with 19 bases separating them. The CDR3 contains 15 residues. Written as DNA, the CDR3 is TGTGCCAGCAGCCCAGCGCTCGGGGTTGTCCTCGAGCAGTACTTC. It is translated as CASSPALGVVLEQYF.

This clonotype was picked up many times. The chain uses TRBV3-1 and TRBJ1-1, with 7 bases that match TRBD1. Looked up from germline, CDR1 is LGHDT and CDR2 is YNNKEL (reference sequence). The length of the CDR3 is 14 residues. Unmatched junction bases numbered 4, after V lost 2 bases and J lost 4 bases. CDR3 sequence (DNA): TGTGCCAGCAGCCAACGACAGGGCGGCACTGAAGCTTTCTTT. Translating it yields CASSQRQGGTEAFF.

This chain links TRBV5-1 with TRBJ1-5; unclear D gene. The CDR3 is 13 residues long. V lost 2 bases and J 4 bases, leaving 7 bases between the germline ends. Germline CDR1 SGHRS, CDR2 YFSETQ. In DNA form, the CDR3 reads TGCGCCAGCAGCTTCACAGTTAATCAGCCCCAGCATTTT. It codes for CASSFTVNQPQHF.

This clonotype was observed a few times. The V call is TRBV29-1, the J call TRBJ1-2, with TRBD1 identical over 8 bases. CDR3 length: 15 amino acids. Germline assignment: CDR1 SQVTM and CDR2 ANQGSEA. The junction had 9 bases not matched to a gene; V was cut back by 6 bases and J by 0 bases. The CDR3 is CSVGATGDPNYGYTF. CDR3 bases: TGCAGCGTCGGAGCGACAGGGGACCCTAACTATGGCTACACCTTC.

This clonotype was recorded many times. V gene TRBV7-2 combines with J gene TRBJ2-5, with a tentative D call TRBD1 (6 bases). V lost 6 bases to trimming and J lost 1 base, with 12 bases between them. Germline V gives CDR1 SGHTA, CDR2 FQGNSA. This CDR3 contains 14 residues. The CDR3 spells CASRKDRIQETQYF. DNA of the CDR3: TGTGCCAGCAGGAAAGACAGGATCCAAGAGACCCAGTACTTC.

This clonotype was counted ten times or more. This rearrangement joins TRBV15 to TRBJ2-5; 10 nucleotides line up with TRBD2. Germline trimming cut 5 bases from V and 5 bases from J; bases unmatched to any gene: 8. The CDR3 length is 15 residues. Germline V gives CDR1 LNHNV, CDR2 YYDKDF (reference sequence). CDR3 coding DNA: TGTGCCACCAGCTTCGGGCTAGCGGGGGTGGAGACCCAGTACTTC. Encoded protein: CATSFGLAGVETQYF.